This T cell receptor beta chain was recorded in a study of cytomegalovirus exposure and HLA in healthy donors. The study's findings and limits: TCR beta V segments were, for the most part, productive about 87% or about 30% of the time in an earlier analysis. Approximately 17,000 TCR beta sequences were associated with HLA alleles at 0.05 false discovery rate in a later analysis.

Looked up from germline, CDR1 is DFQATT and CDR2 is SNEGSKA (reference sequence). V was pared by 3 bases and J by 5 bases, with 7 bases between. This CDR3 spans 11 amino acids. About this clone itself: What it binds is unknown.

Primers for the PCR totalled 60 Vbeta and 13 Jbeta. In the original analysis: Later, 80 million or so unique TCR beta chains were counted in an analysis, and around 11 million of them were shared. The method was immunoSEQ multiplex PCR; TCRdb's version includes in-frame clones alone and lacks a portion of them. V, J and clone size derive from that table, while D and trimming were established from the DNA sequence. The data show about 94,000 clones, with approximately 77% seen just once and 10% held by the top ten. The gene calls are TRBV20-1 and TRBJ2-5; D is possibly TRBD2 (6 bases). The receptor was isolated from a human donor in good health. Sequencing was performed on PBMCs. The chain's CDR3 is CSASGGETQYF. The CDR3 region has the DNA TGCAGTGCTAGCGGAGGGGAGACCCAGTACTTC.